The T cell receptor (beta chain) under discussion was sequenced for a study of blood T cell repertoires in COVID-19. Study details: Specimens from acute and convalescent COVID-19 originated in the United States, Italy and Spain. Sample material is recorded as cDNA or gDNA derived from T cells, B-cell-depleted T cells, or PBMCs.

Per the authors' pipeline: Quantification of nucleated cells was approximated via reference gene primer amplification. Sequencing used immunoSEQ multiplex PCR; TCRdb keeps in-frame clones, though not all of them. Clonal size and the V and J genes are those of that table, whereas D and trimming came from the DNA. This table holds some 330,000 clones, around 87% found once. From germline, CDR1 is MNHEY and CDR2 SMNVEV (reference sequence). V shed 8 bases and J 3 bases; nucleotides not matched to a gene: 12. This CDR3 contains 16 residues. V is TRBV27 and J is TRBJ2-2, with 7 bases matching TRBD1. The TCR sequence derives from a woman aged 50 to 60 with active or convalescent COVID-19. The sample comprised peripheral blood. The CDR3 DNA reads TGTGCCAGCGGATCCGAATGGGACAGTCACACCGGGGAGCTGTTTTTT. This gives the protein CASGSEWDSHTGELFF.